The entry below gives a single T cell receptor (beta chain) sequence along with its context. Its target is unknown. This sample is part of a study of cytomegalovirus exposure and HLA in healthy donors. Study-wide context: A later analysis reported the same platform for the roughly 110 validation repertoires and the 666 first-cohort repertoires. Study-wide results and limits: Cytomegalovirus-associated status was assigned to approximately 160 TCR beta chains.

Assay used: immunoSEQ multiplex PCR; TCRdb lists only in-frame clones, some missing. The sample yields 85,000 to 130,000 clones, about 87% seen once. From germline, CDR1 is SGHVS and CDR2 FQNEAQ. Trimming removed 5 bases from V and 0 bases from J; junction bases left unmatched: 4. CDR3 length: 17 residues. The chain links TRBV7-8 to TRBJ2-6, with TRBD1 matching over 10 bases. This TCR came from a woman between 18 and 30 years old in good health and CMV-seropositive. The specimen was PBMCs. Written as DNA, the CDR3 is TGTGCCAGCAGCCCCCGGGACAGGGGCTCTGGGGCCAACGTCCTGACTTTC. Protein sequence: CASSPRDRGSGANVLTF.